This T cell receptor (beta chain) came from a study of OX40 agonist ivuxolimab in advanced cancers. For the wider study: Ivuxolimab, which targeted the costimulatory receptor OX40 (CD134), was an agonistic, fully human IgG2 monoclonal antibody. Intravenous ivuxolimab was administered to patients every 2 weeks at six dose levels: 0.01, 0.1, 0.3, 1.5, 3 and 10 mg/kg. Among the approximately 50 dose-escalation patients, around 20 had hepatocellular carcinoma, roughly 15 melanoma, 9 renal cell carcinoma and 9 head and neck cancer. The dose-escalation cohort was 82.7% male with a mean age of approximately 59 years, ranging from about 23 to 85. Patients were allowed to have had prior anti-PD-1, anti-PD-L1 or anti-CTLA-4 therapy, and around 40% of the dose-escalation patients had previously received checkpoint inhibitors. Three dose-escalation patients achieved partial responses, one with hepatocellular carcinoma and two with cutaneous melanoma. Peripheral TCRbeta sequencing aimed to test whether ivuxolimab altered TCR sequence diversity and caused clonal T-cell expansion. The monotherapy dose-escalation portion (N of about 49 patients) of the phase I ivuxolimab trial is reported in the paper.

The CDR3 covers 14 residues, taking in both the cysteine and the phenylalanine. The entry retains the CDR3 DNA only, 42 bases that are in frame from base 1. Trimming at the junction amounts to 2 bases on V and 10 bases on J, and the germline ends lie 12 bases apart. CDR1 and CDR2, per the germline V gene, are MNHEY and SVGAGI. Results the study describes overall, beyond this receptor: In partial responders in the 0.1-3.0 mg/kg groups, normalized peripheral clonal expansion was found to be among the lowest, especially among CD8+ T cells. Antigen specificity was not determined for the clonally expanded peripheral T cells. Clonal expansion of both CD4+ and CD8+ blood T cells was observed from baseline to week 6 at doses 0.1 to 3.0 mg/kg. Low levels of normalized T-cell clonal expansion were also seen in some patients who did not respond. On average, CD8+ T cells showed more expanded clones than CD4+ T cells after ivuxolimab.

Remarks on this clone: What this receptor recognizes is not known. One base away there is no much larger clone; base qualities are not given.

Patients with autoimmune disease history or receiving systemic immunosuppression were excluded from the trial. Peripheral blood for TCR sequencing was drawn from every dose cohort at baseline, at cycle 4 day 1 and at cycle 7 day 1. The samples were taken from a phase I, first-in-human, multicenter, open-label dose-escalation trial of ivuxolimab. Adults with locally advanced or metastatic melanoma, renal cell, hepatocellular, or head and neck squamous cell carcinoma were enrolled in the trial. Before TCR sequencing, CD4+ and CD8+ T cells were separately sorted from peripheral blood. Genomic DNA was isolated from the sorted cells so that the TCRbeta CDR3 region could be sequenced. The immunoSEQ Assay was used to sequence the TCRbeta CDR3 regions. The table comes from immuneACCESS by way of TCRdb, which keeps in-frame sequences with V and J called. Part of the clones is missing from these tables; in studies checked, under half for an unresolved V gene and the rest for unknown reasons. Recorded for this sample are around 60,000 clones; approximately 91% of them occurred a single time. Together, the top ten hold 1.5% to 2% of the sample.

This material consisted of CD4+ or CD8+ T cells sorted from blood, taken in a trial of the OX40 agonist ivuxolimab. The chain employs TRBV6-5 and TRBJ1-6; the D gene is perhaps TRBD1, from 5 matching bases. The TCR sequence derives from an adult with an advanced solid tumor such as melanoma, head and neck, liver or kidney cancer. The DNA is as follows: TGTGCCAGCAGTTACGTCCCGACAGTCTCACCCCTCCACTTT. Translated, this is CASSYVPTVSPLHF.